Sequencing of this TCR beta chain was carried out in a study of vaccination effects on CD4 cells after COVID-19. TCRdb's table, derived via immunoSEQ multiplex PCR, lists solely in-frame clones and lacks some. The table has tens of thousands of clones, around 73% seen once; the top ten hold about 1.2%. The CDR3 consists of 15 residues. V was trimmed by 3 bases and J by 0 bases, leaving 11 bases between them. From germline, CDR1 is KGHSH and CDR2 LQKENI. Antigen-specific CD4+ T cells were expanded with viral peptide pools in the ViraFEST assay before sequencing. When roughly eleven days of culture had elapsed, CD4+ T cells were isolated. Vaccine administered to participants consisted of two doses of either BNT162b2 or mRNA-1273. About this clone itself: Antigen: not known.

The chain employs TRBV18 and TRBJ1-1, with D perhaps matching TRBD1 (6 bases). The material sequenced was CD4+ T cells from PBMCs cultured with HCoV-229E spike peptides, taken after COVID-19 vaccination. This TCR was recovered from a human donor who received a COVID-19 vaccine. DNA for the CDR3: TGTGCCAGCTCACCGGACAGCCTCATGAACACTGAAGCTTTCTTT. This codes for CASSPDSLMNTEAFF.